One T cell receptor (beta chain) is described in this entry. TEMRA cells were FACS-enriched and CD8+ and CD4+ T cells negatively isolated. Between the trimmed V and J ends, which lost 5 bases and 5 bases, there was a span of 10 bases. This CDR3 region has 12 residues. These data belong to a study of CD8 T cells in Susac syndrome. RNA amounts of about 0.5 to 1 ug underwent reverse transcription with random hexamers. TCRdb reanalysed the immunoSEQ multiplex PCR reads using MiXCR and keeps one entry per CDR3 protein. The table records a few hundred thousand distinct CDR3 sequences, 95% of them present only once.

Sequenced input: CD4+ T cells from PBMCs. This TCR came from a human donor with multiple sclerosis. The V and J genes are TRBV12-3 or TRBV12-4 and TRBJ2-7; D unclear. The CDR3 DNA is TGTGCCAGCAGTCACAGCGCCCACGAGCAGTACTTC. It translates to CASSHSAHEQYF.